Listed below are T cell receptor beta chains from one sample, sequenced in a study of blood T cells in healthy people across ages. TCRdb independently ran MiXCR on the 5' RACE reads; one entry per CDR3 protein. This sample has 1.2 million to 1.5 million distinct CDR3 sequences; 35% to 45% occur once, and the top ten carry 7.9%. The sequenced sample consisted of blood. The receptors stem from a woman aged 18-29 years in good health. CDR3s include the opening cysteine and the closing phenylalanine or tryptophan. Fields, in order: J gene, V gene, D gene, clone size, CDR3 protein, CDR3 DNA. The D gene is left open where the match is weak. Only some rows state a clone size, as once, few, many or a class for expanded clones.

J gene: TRBJ2-5; V gene: TRBV5-1; D gene: TRBD1; clone size: -; CDR3 protein: CASSAQTGGSEETQYF; CDR3 DNA: TGCGCCAGCAGCGCTCAGACAGGGGGCTCGGAAGAGACCCAGTACTTC
J gene: TRBJ2-7; V gene: TRBV27; D gene: TRBD1; clone size: few; CDR3 protein: CASSLSGQGQAYEQYF; CDR3 DNA: TGTGCCAGCAGTTTATCGGGACAGGGTCAGGCCTACGAGCAGTACTTC
J gene: TRBJ2-5; V gene: TRBV14; D gene: -; clone size: -; CDR3 protein: CASSQVYGGETQYF; CDR3 DNA: TGTGCCAGCAGCCAAGTGTACGGTGGGGAGACCCAGTACTTC
J gene: TRBJ1-2; V gene: TRBV6-5; D gene: TRBD1; clone size: few; CDR3 protein: CASRTGQASYGYTF; CDR3 DNA: TGTGCCAGCAGAACGGGACAGGCGTCCTATGGCTACACCTTC
J gene: TRBJ2-1; V gene: TRBV20-1; D gene: TRBD2; clone size: -; CDR3 protein: CSARVLAGEGNEQFF; CDR3 DNA: TGCAGTGCTAGAGTACTAGCGGGGGAGGGAAATGAGCAGTTCTTC
J gene: TRBJ2-7; V gene: TRBV6-5; D gene: TRBD1; clone size: -; CDR3 protein: CASSSQGADEQYF; CDR3 DNA: TGTGCCAGCAGTTCACAGGGGGCCGACGAGCAGTACTTC
J gene: TRBJ2-1; V gene: TRBV20-1; D gene: TRBD2; clone size: once; CDR3 protein: CSARGGGGTYNEQFF; CDR3 DNA: TGCAGTGCTAGAGGGGGCGGGGGGACCTACAATGAGCAGTTCTTC
J gene: TRBJ2-5; V gene: TRBV7-8; D gene: -; clone size: -; CDR3 protein: CASSCGVVETQYF; CDR3 DNA: TGTGCCAGCAGCTGTGGGGTTGTGGAGACCCAGTACTTC
J gene: TRBJ2-2; V gene: TRBV7-9; D gene: TRBD1; clone size: -; CDR3 protein: CASSLHGTADTGELFF; CDR3 DNA: TGTGCCAGCAGCTTACACGGGACAGCCGACACCGGGGAGCTGTTTTTT
J gene: TRBJ2-7; V gene: TRBV4-2; D gene: TRBD2; clone size: few; CDR3 protein: CASSQATSGSYEQYF; CDR3 DNA: TGTGCCAGCAGCCAAGCAACTAGCGGCTCCTACGAGCAGTACTTC
J gene: TRBJ2-7; V gene: TRBV20-1; D gene: TRBD1; clone size: few; CDR3 protein: CSTTGANSYEQYF; CDR3 DNA: TGCAGTACCACAGGGGCTAACTCCTACGAGCAGTACTTC
J gene: TRBJ2-7; V gene: TRBV4-1; D gene: TRBD2; clone size: -; CDR3 protein: CASSQAELAGGTHSYEQYF; CDR3 DNA: TGCGCCAGCAGCCAGGCTGAGCTAGCGGGGGGAACTCACTCCTACGAGCAGTACTTC
J gene: TRBJ2-7; V gene: TRBV5-1; D gene: -; clone size: few; CDR3 protein: CASSHTRFPNEQYF; CDR3 DNA: TGCGCCAGCAGCCATACTAGATTCCCCAATGAGCAGTACTTC
J gene: TRBJ2-5; V gene: TRBV28; D gene: TRBD1; clone size: -; CDR3 protein: CASRLQGIVTQYF; CDR3 DNA: TGTGCCAGCAGACTACAGGGGATCGTGACCCAGTACTTC